This T cell receptor (beta chain) emerged from a study of neurological immune-mediated disorders. Specified time point: technical triplicate 2. This clonotype has ten or more counts. In TCRdb, the 5' RACE reads were re-called with MiXCR into one record per CDR3 protein. The sample includes 31,000 or so distinct CDR3 sequences, more than 10% of them seen just once. This receptor was obtained from a female donor with HTLV-1-associated myelopathy (HAM/TSP). The specimen was CD4+ T cells from blood.

The chain's CDR3 is CASSFERFTYEQYF. The CDR3 DNA follows: TGTGCCAGCAGCTTTGAGCGGTTCACCTACGAGCAGTACTTC. V and J are TRBV7-3 and TRBJ2-7; maybe TRBD2 (5 bases). The CDR3 length is 14 residues. V lost 3 bases and J 2 bases, leaving 11 bases between the germline ends. Germline values: CDR1 SGHTA, CDR2 FQGTGA.